This T cell receptor beta chain was profiled in a study of graft-versus-host responses after intestinal transplantation. At the level of the study: Anti-thymocyte globulin induction, then tacrolimus and steroids for two to four years, went to all recipients. Notes on the study in general: Circulating GvH clones peaking coincided with falling HvG clones soon after transplant. Across patients carrying graft-donor T cell macrochimerism, allografts held high graft-versus-host to host-versus-graft clonal ratios.

Measured with immunoSEQ multiplex PCR; TCRdb has only the in-frame clones, and not every one. The sample yields 90,000 to 130,000 clones, about 93% seen once. Points on this clone: Its antigen is still unknown.

The source is a human donor who received an intestinal transplant. This material consisted of unstimulated CD8+ T cells sorted from spleen or lymph node cells, taken before intestinal transplant.

CDR3 protein: CASSQGVGWQPQHF. The CDR3 DNA is TGCGCCAGCAGCCAGGGGGTTGGCTGGCAGCCCCAGCATTTT. V usage is TRBV4-1 and J usage is TRBJ1-5, with D tentatively TRBD1 (5 bases). CDR3 length: 14 residues. The germline V gene has CDR1 MGHRA and CDR2 YSYEKL. The V end was cut by 3 bases, the J end by 7 bases, with 13 bases between.